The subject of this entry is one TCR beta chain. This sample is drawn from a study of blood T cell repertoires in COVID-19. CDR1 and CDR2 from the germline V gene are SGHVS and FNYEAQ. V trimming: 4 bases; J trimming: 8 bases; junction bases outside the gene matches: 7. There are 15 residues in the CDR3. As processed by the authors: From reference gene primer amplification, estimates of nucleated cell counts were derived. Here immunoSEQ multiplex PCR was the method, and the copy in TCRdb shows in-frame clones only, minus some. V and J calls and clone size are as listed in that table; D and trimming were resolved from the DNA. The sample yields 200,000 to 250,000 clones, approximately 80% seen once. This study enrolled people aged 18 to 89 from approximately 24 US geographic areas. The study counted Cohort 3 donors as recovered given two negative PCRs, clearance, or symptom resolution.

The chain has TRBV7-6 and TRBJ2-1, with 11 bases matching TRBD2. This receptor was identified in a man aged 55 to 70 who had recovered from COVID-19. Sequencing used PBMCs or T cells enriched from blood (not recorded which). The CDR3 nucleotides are TGTGCCAGCAGCTCTAGCGGGGGGCCAGGGGATGAGCAGTTCTTC. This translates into CASSSSGGPGDEQFF.